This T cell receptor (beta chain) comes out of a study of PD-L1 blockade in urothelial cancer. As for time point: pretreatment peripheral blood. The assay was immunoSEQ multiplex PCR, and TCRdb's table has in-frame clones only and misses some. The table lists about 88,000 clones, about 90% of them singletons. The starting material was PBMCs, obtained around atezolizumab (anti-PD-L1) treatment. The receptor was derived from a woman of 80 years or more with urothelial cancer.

CDR3 in DNA: TGTGCCAGCAGTGGACAGGGTGGTGTAGAGACCCAGTACTTC. It yields the protein CASSGQGGVETQYF. The V and J genes are TRBV6-5 and TRBJ2-5; TRBD1 agrees at 8 bases. This CDR3 spans 14 amino acids. Germline CDR1 and CDR2: MNHEY and SVGAGI. Germline trimming cut 5 bases from V and 4 bases from J; bases unmatched to any gene: 6.